Listed here are 29 T cell receptor beta chains from one sample, sequenced in a study of blood T cell repertoires in COVID-19. Assay used: immunoSEQ multiplex PCR; TCRdb lists only in-frame clones, some missing. The sample yields tens of thousands of clones, around 90% seen once. Sequencing was performed on peripheral blood. Every receptor here comes from a man between 60 and 75 years old with acute or convalescent COVID-19.

This clone has only one observation. The CDR3 here is CSVGGGGLAEAFF. Written as DNA, the CDR3 is TGCAGCGTTGGCGGGGGGGGCCTGGCTGAAGCTTTCTTT. The J gene is TRBJ1-1, the V gene TRBV29-1; D perhaps matches TRBD1 (6 bases). Germline CDR1 SQVTM, CDR2 ANQGSEA. V lost 4 bases and J 6 bases, leaving 15 bases between the germline ends. This CDR3 contains 13 residues.

The chain combines TRBV4-1 with TRBJ2-1; 13 nucleotides match TRBD2. V shed 5 bases and J 0 bases; nucleotides not matched to a gene: 10. This CDR3 has 19 amino acids. In germline, CDR1 is MGHRA, CDR2 YSYEKL. This chain's CDR3 is CASSTRTSGGLFSYNEQFF. The CDR3 nucleotides are TGCGCCAGCAGCACCCGGACTAGCGGGGGCCTTTTCTCCTACAATGAGCAGTTCTTC.

The chain is built from TRBV30 and TRBJ2-3, with a possible D match to TRBD1 (5 bases). CDR3 length equals 14 residues. V lost 0 bases to trimming and J lost 6 bases, with 13 bases between them. Germline assignment: CDR1 GTSNPN and CDR2 SVGIG (reference sequence). In nucleotides, the CDR3 is TGTGCCTGGAGTGTAAGCCAGGGTAGTGATACGCAGTATTTT. Protein product: CAWSVSQGSDTQYF.

The genes are TRBV15 and TRBJ1-2, with unresolved D. V was cut by 3 bases and J by 1 base, with 6 bases left in between. The length of the CDR3 is 13 residues. Germline CDR1 reads LNHNV; CDR2 reads YYDKDF (reference sequence). The CDR3 sequence: CATSRNINYGYTF. CDR3 nucleotide sequence: TGTGCCACCAGCAGGAACATTAACTATGGCTACACCTTC.

V gene TRBV30 combines with J gene TRBJ1-1; D is ambiguous. Trimming pared 8 bases from V and 5 bases from J, leaving 9 bases between. The CDR3 sequence is 10 residues long. Germline CDR1 is GTSNPN and CDR2 is SVGIG (reference sequence). CDR3 nucleotide sequence: TGTGCCCCTCCGCGAACTGAAGCTTTCTTT. It encodes CAPPRTEAFF.

This clone was recorded only once. The chain carries TRBV27 and TRBJ2-1, with 8 bases matching TRBD2. The trim removed 1 base at V and 6 bases at J, leaving 8 bases unmatched. CDR3 length: 16 residues. Per the germline V gene, CDR1 is MNHEY and CDR2 is SMNVEV (reference sequence). The CDR3 loop reads CASSLYIGGARNEQFF. CDR3 bases: TGTGCCAGCAGTTTATACATCGGGGGGGCCCGCAATGAGCAGTTCTTC.

This chain connects TRBV19 to TRBJ1-3; D remains ambiguous. The CDR3 length is 16 residues. Germline lookup yields CDR1 LNHDA and CDR2 SQIVND (reference sequence). Trimming removed 3 bases from V and 4 bases from J, with 16 bases in between. The CDR3 spells CASSIRGTGVGNTIYF. CDR3 DNA: TGTGCCAGTAGTATCCGGGGAACCGGAGTCGGAAACACCATATATTTT.

The J gene is TRBJ1-5, the V gene TRBV10-1, with D uncertain. The CDR3 sequence is 14 residues long. CDR1 and CDR2 (germline): WNHNN, SYGVQD (reference sequence). Trimming shortened V by 4 bases and J by 0 bases, and 7 bases separated the two germline ends. CDR3 residues: CASSVQNSNQPQHF. The CDR3 DNA sequence: TGCGCCAGCAGTGTGCAGAATAGCAATCAGCCCCAGCATTTT.

The gene calls are TRBV5-4 and TRBJ1-5; D is ambiguous. The CDR3 contains 14 residues. Germline CDR1 and CDR2: SGHNT and YYREEE (reference sequence). The V gene lost 4 bases and the J gene lost 4 bases, with 12 bases spanning the gap. DNA of the CDR3: TGTGCCAGCAGCGCGGGTCCTCATAATCAGCCCCAGCATTTT. This gives the protein CASSAGPHNQPQHF.

This chain links TRBV4-1 with TRBJ1-4; no reliable D call. CDR1 is MGHRA and CDR2 is YSYEKL in the germline V gene. The V gene lost 6 bases and the J gene lost 7 bases, with 6 bases spanning the gap. This CDR3 contains 11 residues. In nucleotides, the CDR3 is TGCGCCAGCAGGGCTAGTGAAAAACTGTTTTTT. As protein: CASRASEKLFF.

The genes are TRBV2 and TRBJ1-1, with D perhaps TRBD1 (6 bases). V was cut by 6 bases and J by 8 bases, with 16 bases left in between. The CDR3 runs to 13 residues. CDR1 and CDR2 from the germline V gene are SNHLY and FYNNEI. The CDR3 DNA sequence: TGTGCCAGCAGATCTGAGGGGGGGTCGGAAGCTTTCTTT. Its translation: CASRSEGGSEAFF.

The chain carries TRBV18 and TRBJ2-2; unclear D gene. V gave up 0 bases and J gave up 5 bases, with 4 bases separating them. The CDR3 runs 13 residues. Germline assignment: CDR1 KGHSH and CDR2 LQKENI. The CDR3 bases are TGTGCCAGCTCACCACCGTCTACCGGGGAGCTGTTTTTT. This translates into CASSPPSTGELFF.

The chain uses TRBV28 and TRBJ1-2; 7 bases map to TRBD1. CDR1 MDHEN and CDR2 SYDVKM come from the germline V gene. The CDR3 consists of 13 residues. Trimming at V came to 9 bases and at J to 4 bases, leaving 8 bases not matched to a gene. The CDR3: CASTPGQLYGYTF. The CDR3 coding sequence is TGTGCCAGTACCCCGGGACAGCTCTATGGCTACACCTTC.

This clone was seen a handful of times. The V call is TRBV7-8, the J call TRBJ2-7, with 7 nucleotides matching TRBD2. The CDR3 has 15 amino acids. CDR1 and CDR2 (germline): SGHVS, FQNEAQ. The V and J ends lost 3 bases and 3 bases, in that order; junction bases with no gene match: 8. The CDR3 protein is CASSFEGGSHYEQYF. The CDR3 bases are TGTGCCAGCAGCTTCGAGGGAGGGAGCCACTACGAGCAGTACTTC.

The chain links TRBV19 to TRBJ1-6, with D possibly TRBD1 on 6 matching bases. Germline V gene sequence: CDR1 LNHDA, CDR2 SQIVND (reference sequence). The germline V and J ends were trimmed by 7 bases and 4 bases, with 14 bases remaining between them. This CDR3 is built from 15 residues. CDR3 protein: CASKFSGQYNSPLHF. As DNA, the CDR3 is TGTGCCAGTAAGTTCTCCGGACAGTATAATTCACCCCTCCACTTT. Together with reference TRBV19 and TRBJ1-6, the CDR3 gives the full variable domain: DGGITQSPKYLFRKEGQNVTLSCEQNLNHDAMYWYRQDPGQGLRLIYYSQIVNDFQKGDIAEGYSVSREKKESFPLTVTSAQKNPTAFYLCASKFSGQYNSPLHFGNGTRLTVT.

V is TRBV7-8 and J is TRBJ1-1; D is ambiguous. The V end was cut by 3 bases, the J end by 0 bases, with 5 bases between. The CDR3 spans 13 residues. The germline V gene has CDR1 SGHVS and CDR2 FQNEAQ. CDR3 in amino acids: CASSFKMNTEAFF. The CDR3, as DNA: TGTGCCAGCAGCTTCAAAATGAACACTGAAGCTTTCTTT.

The chain joins TRBV11-1 to TRBJ2-7; a possible D gene is TRBD2 (7 bases). Trimming left V 5 bases short and J 9 bases short, with 17 bases between. From germline, CDR1 is SGHAT and CDR2 FQDESV (reference sequence). CDR3 length equals 13 residues. CDR3 residues: CASSPPAGEGQYF. The CDR3 DNA reads as TGTGCCAGCAGCCCCCCGGCAGGGGAGGGGCAGTACTTC.

This clone was counted between two and nine times. The gene calls are TRBV7-9 and TRBJ2-7, with 8 bases fitting TRBD1. V trimming: 0 bases; J trimming: 6 bases; junction bases outside the gene matches: 13. Per the germline V gene, CDR1 is SEHNR and CDR2 is FQNEAQ (reference sequence). The CDR3 consists of 17 residues. This CDR3 reads CASSLAREAGGRVEQYF. The CDR3 bases are TGTGCCAGCAGCTTAGCTCGTGAGGCAGGGGGCCGCGTCGAGCAGTACTTC.

The chain joins TRBV5-4 to TRBJ2-3; TRBD2 is a possible D gene (5 bases). V dropped 4 bases and J dropped 0 bases, with 18 bases sitting between them. This CDR3 has 17 residues. Germline V lookup: CDR1 SGHNT, CDR2 YYREEE (reference sequence). The CDR3 coding sequence is TGTGCCAGCAGCCTAGAGGGTGTTAGATATAGCACAGATACGCAGTATTTT. Protein product: CASSLEGVRYSTDTQYF. The full variable domain, completed using reference TRBV5-4 and TRBJ2-3, is ETGVTQSPTHLIKTRGQQVTLRCSSQSGHNTVSWYQQALGQGPQFIFQYYREEENGRGNFPPRFSGLQFPNYSSELNVNALELDDSALYLCASSLEGVRYSTDTQYFGPGTRLTVL.

The gene calls are TRBV11-3 and TRBJ2-7; perhaps TRBD1 as D (6 bases). The V end lost 3 bases, the J end lost 6 bases, and 15 bases lay between the germline ends. The CDR3 extends over 14 amino acids. The germline V gene encodes CDR1 SGHNT and CDR2 YENEEA. CDR3 residues: CASSLGQGSGEQYF. The CDR3 bases are TGTGCCAGCAGCTTGGGCCAGGGGTCTGGCGAGCAGTACTTC.

The rearrangement links TRBV11-3 to TRBJ2-7, with TRBD2 identical over 10 bases. Germline V CDR1 and CDR2: SGHNT, YENEEA. The CDR3 is 16 amino acids. Trimming removed 4 bases from V and 2 bases from J; junction bases left unmatched: 8. The CDR3 loop reads CASSSKRGGQPYEQYF. CDR3 DNA: TGTGCCAGCAGCTCGAAGCGGGGGGGCCAACCCTACGAGCAGTACTTC.

The chain joins TRBV5-1 to TRBJ2-3; 14 nucleotides align to TRBD2. In germline, CDR1 is SGHRS, CDR2 YFSETQ. The J segment lost 5 bases and the V segment lost 0 bases, leaving 8 bases of the junction unmatched. CDR3 length equals 18 residues. CDR3 sequence reads: CASSLGLAGGPWVDTQYF. CDR3 DNA: TGCGCCAGCAGCTTGGGACTAGCGGGGGGGCCATGGGTAGATACGCAGTATTTT.

The rearrangement joins TRBV5-1 to TRBJ1-1; 7 bases align to TRBD1. Germline values: CDR1 SGHRS, CDR2 YFSETQ. The CDR3 length is 15 residues. The trim removed 1 base at V and 5 bases at J, leaving 8 bases unmatched. CDR3 nucleotides: TGCGCCAGCAGCTTGTTAGGGGGCGCCGGGACTGAAGCTTTCTTT. This gives the protein CASSLLGGAGTEAFF.

The gene calls are TRBV19 and TRBJ1-4; no clear D gene. The CDR3 spans 13 residues. Trimming took 6 bases from V and 5 from J, leaving 10 bases between them. Germline CDR1 is LNHDA and CDR2 is SQIVND (reference sequence). The CDR3 DNA follows: TGTGCCAGTAGGAGGGCGCGGAATGAAAAACTGTTTTTT. Its protein product is CASRRARNEKLFF.

The DNA for the CDR3 is TGTGCCACCAGCAGAGGGGGACTAGATTGGGGCGGGGAGCTGTTTTTT. Translated, it gives CATSRGGLDWGGELFF. The rearrangement uses TRBV15 and TRBJ2-2; TRBD2 agrees at 8 bases. Per germline, CDR1 LNHNV and CDR2 YYDKDF (reference sequence). The CDR3 contains 16 residues. Trimming cost V 1 base and J 7 bases; bases outside gene matches: 8. The variable domain in full, with the rest retrieved from reference TRBV15 and TRBJ2-2, is DAMVIQNPRYQVTQFGKPVTLSCSQTLNHNVMYWYQQKSSQAPKLLFHYYDKDFNNEADTPDNFQSRRPNTSFCFLDIRSPGLGDTAMYLCATSRGGLDWGGELFFGEGSRLTVL.

J is TRBJ2-7 and V is TRBV2; D gene unclear. The CDR3 is 15 residues long. V was pared by 8 bases and J by 4 bases, with 21 bases between. The germline V gene has CDR1 SNHLY and CDR2 FYNNEI. DNA of the CDR3: TGTGCCAGCCTTCGGTATCTGTCCCCCACGTACGAGCAGTACTTC. Translation gives CASLRYLSPTYEQYF.

This rearrangement joins TRBV4-1 to TRBJ1-2, with a possible D match to TRBD1 (5 bases). The V gene lost 1 base and the J gene lost 8 bases, with 26 bases spanning the gap. The CDR3 spans 18 residues. Germline CDR1 reads MGHRA; CDR2 reads YSYEKL. CDR3 protein: CASSQVVMGWVGGNGYTF. CDR3 DNA sequence: TGCGCCAGCAGCCAAGTGGTAATGGGATGGGTTGGGGGGAACGGCTACACCTTC.

This chain connects TRBV7-9 to TRBJ1-5, with 11 nucleotides matching TRBD1. This CDR3 has 17 residues. Trimming cost V 0 bases and J 0 bases; bases outside gene matches: 1. CDR1 SEHNR and CDR2 FQNEAQ come from the germline V gene (reference sequence). The CDR3 reads CASSLAGQGGSNQPQHF. CDR3 nucleotide sequence: TGTGCCAGCAGCTTAGCGGGACAGGGGGGTAGCAATCAGCCCCAGCATTTT. The full variable domain, in which reference TRBV7-9 and TRBJ1-5 provide the parts outside the CDR3, is DTGVSQNPRHKITKRGQNVTFRCDPISEHNRLYWYRQTLGQGPEFLTYFQNEAQLEKSRLLSDRFSAERPKGSFSTLEIQRTEQGDSAMYLCASSLAGQGGSNQPQHFGDGTRLSIL.

This clone has more than one count but fewer than ten. J is TRBJ1-5 and V is TRBV28, with D maybe TRBD1 (5 bases). This CDR3 has 15 amino acids. Germline CDR1 is MDHEN and CDR2 is SYDVKM. V lost 5 bases and J 3 bases, leaving 14 bases between the germline ends. In DNA form, the CDR3 reads TGTGCCAGCAGTCCACCCGGGACTCACAATCAGCCCCAGCATTTT. Its protein is CASSPPGTHNQPQHF.